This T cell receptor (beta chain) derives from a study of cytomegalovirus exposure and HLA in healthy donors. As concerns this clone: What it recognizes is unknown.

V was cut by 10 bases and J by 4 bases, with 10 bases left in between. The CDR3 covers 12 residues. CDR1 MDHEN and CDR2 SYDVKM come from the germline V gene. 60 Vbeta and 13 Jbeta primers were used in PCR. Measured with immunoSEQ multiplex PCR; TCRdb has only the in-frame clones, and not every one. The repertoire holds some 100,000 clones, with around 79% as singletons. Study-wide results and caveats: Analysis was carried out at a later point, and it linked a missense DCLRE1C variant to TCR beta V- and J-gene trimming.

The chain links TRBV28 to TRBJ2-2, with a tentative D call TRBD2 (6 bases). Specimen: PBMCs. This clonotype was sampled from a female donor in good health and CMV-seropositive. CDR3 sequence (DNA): TGTGCCATTAGCGGATCCACCGGGGAGCTGTTTTTT. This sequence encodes CAISGSTGELFF.